The clone carrying this T cell receptor beta chain came up a few times. The CDR3 consists of 15 residues. Trimming at V came to 1 base and at J to 2 bases, leaving 3 bases not matched to a gene. Germline CDR1 is SGHVS and CDR2 is FNYEAQ. Data came from immunoSEQ multiplex PCR; TCRdb stores just in-frame clones and leaves some out. The repertoire holds around 110,000 clones, with 85% to 95% as singletons. The data belong to a study of T cell changes during pregnancy in multiple sclerosis. Sequenced here: peripheral blood, sampled in the third trimester of pregnancy. The TCR originated in a female donor in good health, enrolled as a control in a pregnancy study. V usage is TRBV7-6 and J usage is TRBJ2-5; the match to TRBD2 covers 8 bases. The CDR3 DNA sequence: TGTGCCAGCAGCTTAGGTGCGGGGGGACAAGAGACCCAGTACTTC. This gives the protein CASSLGAGGQETQYF.